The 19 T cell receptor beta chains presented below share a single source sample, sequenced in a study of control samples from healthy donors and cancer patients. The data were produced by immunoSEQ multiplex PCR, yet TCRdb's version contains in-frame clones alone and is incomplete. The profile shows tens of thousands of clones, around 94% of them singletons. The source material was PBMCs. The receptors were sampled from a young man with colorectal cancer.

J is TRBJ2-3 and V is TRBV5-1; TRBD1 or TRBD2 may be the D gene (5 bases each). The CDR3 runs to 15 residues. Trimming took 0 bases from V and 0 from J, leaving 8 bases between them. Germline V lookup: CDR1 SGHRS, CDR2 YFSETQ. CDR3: CASSLVGDSTDTQYF. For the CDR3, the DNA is TGCGCCAGCAGCTTGGTGGGGGACAGCACAGATACGCAGTATTTT. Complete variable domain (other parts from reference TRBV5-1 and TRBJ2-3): KAGVTQTPRYLIKTRGQQVTLSCSPISGHRSVSWYQQTPGQGLQFLFEYFSETQRNKGNFPGRFSGRQFSNSRSEMNVSTLELGDSALYLCASSLVGDSTDTQYFGPGTRLTVL.

CDR3 DNA: TGCGCCAGCAGCCAAGTAGTTAAAGGGCGAACTGAAGCTTTCTTT. This codes for CASSQVVKGRTEAFF. The V gene is TRBV4-3, the J gene TRBJ1-1; D gene uncertain. The length of the CDR3 is 15 residues. Looked up from germline, CDR1 is LGHNA and CDR2 is YSLEER. V lost 1 base, J lost 5 bases, and 14 bases lay in between.

CDR3 DNA: TGTGCCAGCAGCTTATATACAGGGGGAGAGACCCAGTACTTC. Translated, it gives CASSLYTGGETQYF. This chain uses TRBV7-9 with TRBJ2-5; 8 nucleotides agree with TRBD1. Germline assignment: CDR1 SEHNR and CDR2 FQNEAQ (reference sequence). The CDR3 loop spans 14 amino acids. V was pared by 2 bases and J by 4 bases, with 3 bases of the junction left unmatched.

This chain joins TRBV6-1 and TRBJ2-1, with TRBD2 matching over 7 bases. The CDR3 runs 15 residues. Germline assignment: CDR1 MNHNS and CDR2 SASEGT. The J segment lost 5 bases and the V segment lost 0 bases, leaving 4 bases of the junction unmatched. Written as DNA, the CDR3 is TGTGCCAGCAGTGAAGCGCCTAGCGGTCACAATGAGCAGTTCTTC. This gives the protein CASSEAPSGHNEQFF.

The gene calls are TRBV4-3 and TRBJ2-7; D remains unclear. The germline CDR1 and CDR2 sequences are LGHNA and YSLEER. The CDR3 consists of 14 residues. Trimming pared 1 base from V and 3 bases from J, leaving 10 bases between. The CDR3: CASSQGVDNYEQYF. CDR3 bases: TGCGCCAGCAGCCAAGGAGTAGACAACTACGAGCAGTACTTC.

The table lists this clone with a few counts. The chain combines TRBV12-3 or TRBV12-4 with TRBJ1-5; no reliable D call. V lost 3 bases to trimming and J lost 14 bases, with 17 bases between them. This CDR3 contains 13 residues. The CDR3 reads CASSFEEGERKHF. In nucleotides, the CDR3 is TGTGCCAGCAGTTTTGAAGAAGGCGAGAGAAAGCATTTT.

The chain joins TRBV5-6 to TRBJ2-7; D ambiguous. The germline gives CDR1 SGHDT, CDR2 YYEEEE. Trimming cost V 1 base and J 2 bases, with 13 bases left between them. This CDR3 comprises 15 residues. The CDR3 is CASSLSGRQAYEQYF. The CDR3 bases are TGTGCCAGCAGCTTGTCTGGTCGTCAAGCCTACGAGCAGTACTTC.

The CDR3 DNA is TGTGCCAGCAGCAGGGGTGAAGTCGCTGGAAACACCATATATTTT. This gives the protein CASSRGEVAGNTIYF. V and J are TRBV7-9 and TRBJ1-3; possible D gene TRBD1, 5 bases. The CDR3 sequence is 15 residues long. Between the trimmed V and J ends, which lost 5 bases and 2 bases, there was a span of 13 bases. Per germline, CDR1 SEHNR and CDR2 FQNEAQ (reference sequence).

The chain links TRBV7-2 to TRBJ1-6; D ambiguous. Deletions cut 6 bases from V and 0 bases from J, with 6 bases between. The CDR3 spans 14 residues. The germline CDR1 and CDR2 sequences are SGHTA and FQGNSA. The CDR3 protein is CASSVSSYNSPLHF. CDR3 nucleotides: TGTGCCAGCAGTGTGAGCTCCTATAATTCACCCCTCCACTTT.

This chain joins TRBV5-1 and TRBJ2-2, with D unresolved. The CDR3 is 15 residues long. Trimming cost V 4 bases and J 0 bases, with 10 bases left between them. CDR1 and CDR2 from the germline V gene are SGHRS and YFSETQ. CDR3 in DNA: TGCGCCAGCAGCCGCGTTGTATCGAACACCGGGGAGCTGTTTTTT. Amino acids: CASSRVVSNTGELFF. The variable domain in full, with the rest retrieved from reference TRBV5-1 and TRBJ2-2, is KAGVTQTPRYLIKTRGQQVTLSCSPISGHRSVSWYQQTPGQGLQFLFEYFSETQRNKGNFPGRFSGRQFSNSRSEMNVSTLELGDSALYLCASSRVVSNTGELFFGEGSRLTVL.

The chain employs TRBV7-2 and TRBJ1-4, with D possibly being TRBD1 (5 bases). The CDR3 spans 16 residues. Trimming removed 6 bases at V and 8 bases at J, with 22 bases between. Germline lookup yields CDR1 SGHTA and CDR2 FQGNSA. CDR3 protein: CASSHSSGAGGEKLFF. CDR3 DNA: TGTGCCAGCAGTCATTCCTCCGGGGCCGGGGGAGAAAAACTGTTTTTT.

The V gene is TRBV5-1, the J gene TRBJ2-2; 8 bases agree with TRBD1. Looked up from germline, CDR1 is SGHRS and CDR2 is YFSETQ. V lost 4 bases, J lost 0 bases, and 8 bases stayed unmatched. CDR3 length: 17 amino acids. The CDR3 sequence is CASSLGQASPNTGELFF. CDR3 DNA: TGCGCCAGCAGCCTGGGACAGGCGTCTCCGAACACCGGGGAGCTGTTTTTT.

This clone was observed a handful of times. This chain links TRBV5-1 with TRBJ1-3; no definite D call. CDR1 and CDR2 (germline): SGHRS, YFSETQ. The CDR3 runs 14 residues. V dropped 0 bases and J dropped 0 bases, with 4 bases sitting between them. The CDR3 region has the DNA TGCGCCAGCAGCTTGGATGGCTCTGGAAACACCATATATTTT. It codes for CASSLDGSGNTIYF.

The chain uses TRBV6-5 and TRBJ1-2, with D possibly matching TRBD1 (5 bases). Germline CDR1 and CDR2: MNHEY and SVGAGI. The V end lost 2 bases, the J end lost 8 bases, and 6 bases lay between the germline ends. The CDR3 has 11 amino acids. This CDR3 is CASSYRGGYTF. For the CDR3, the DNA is TGTGCCAGCAGTTACAGGGGCGGCTACACCTTC.

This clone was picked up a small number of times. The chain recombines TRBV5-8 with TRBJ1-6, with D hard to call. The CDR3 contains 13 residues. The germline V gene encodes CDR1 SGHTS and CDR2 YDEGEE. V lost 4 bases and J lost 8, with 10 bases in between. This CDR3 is CASSRTRDSPLHF. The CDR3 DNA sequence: TGTGCCAGCAGCCGAACGAGGGATTCACCCCTCCACTTT.

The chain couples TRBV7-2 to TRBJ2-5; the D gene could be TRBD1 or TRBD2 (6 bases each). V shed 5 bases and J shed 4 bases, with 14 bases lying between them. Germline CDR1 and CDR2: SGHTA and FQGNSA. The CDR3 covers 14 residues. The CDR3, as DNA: TGTGCCAGCAGCCCAGAGGGGGGCGCAGAGACCCAGTACTTC. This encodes CASSPEGGAETQYF.

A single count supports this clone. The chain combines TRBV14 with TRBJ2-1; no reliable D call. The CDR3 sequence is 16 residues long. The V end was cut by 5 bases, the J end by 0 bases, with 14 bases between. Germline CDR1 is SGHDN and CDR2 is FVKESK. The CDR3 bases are TGTGCCAGCAGCTTCGGACCCGTCCTCTCCTACAATGAGCAGTTCTTC. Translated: CASSFGPVLSYNEQFF.

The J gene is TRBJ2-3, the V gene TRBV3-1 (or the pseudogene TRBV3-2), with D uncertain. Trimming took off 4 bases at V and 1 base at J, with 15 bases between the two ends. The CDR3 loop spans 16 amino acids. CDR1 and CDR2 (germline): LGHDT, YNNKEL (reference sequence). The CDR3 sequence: CASSPGPLWGTDTQYF. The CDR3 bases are TGTGCCAGCAGCCCGGGCCCTCTGTGGGGCACAGATACGCAGTATTTT.

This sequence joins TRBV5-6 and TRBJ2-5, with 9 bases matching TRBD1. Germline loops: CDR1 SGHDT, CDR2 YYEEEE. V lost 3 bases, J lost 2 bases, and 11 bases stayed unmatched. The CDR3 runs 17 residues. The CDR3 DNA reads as TGTGCCAGCAGCTGGGACACAGGGGGCTTGGGGCAAGAGACCCAGTACTTC. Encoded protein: CASSWDTGGLGQETQYF. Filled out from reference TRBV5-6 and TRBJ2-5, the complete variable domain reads DAGVTQSPTHLIKTRGQQVTLRCSPKSGHDTVSWYQQALGQGPQFIFQYYEEEERQRGNFPDRFSGHQFPNYSSELNVNALLLGDSALYLCASSWDTGGLGQETQYFGPGTRLLVL.